These 30 T cell receptor beta chains came from one sample sequenced in a study of OX40 agonist ivuxolimab in advanced cancers. Clones were read by immunoSEQ multiplex PCR, and TCRdb kept only the in-frame ones, dropping some. This sample has tens of thousands of clones, with around 94% found just once. The material was CD4+ or CD8+ T cells sorted from blood, obtained in a trial of the OX40 agonist ivuxolimab. The receptor source for this set is an adult with an advanced solid tumor such as melanoma, head and neck, liver or kidney cancer.

CDR3 DNA: TGTGCCAGCAGCGCGAGGGTGGGGACAGGGGGAAATTCACCCCTCCACTTT. Amino acids: CASSARVGTGGNSPLHF. The V gene is TRBV9, the J gene TRBJ1-6, with 11 positions matching TRBD1. V shed 3 bases and J 7 bases; nucleotides not matched to a gene: 9. The germline gives CDR1 SGDLS, CDR2 YYNGEE. The CDR3 extends over 17 amino acids.

The chain couples TRBV6-6 to TRBJ1-2; possible D gene TRBD1, 5 bases. The CDR3 runs to 16 residues. Trimming pared 0 bases from V and 2 bases from J, leaving 13 bases between. Germline V gives CDR1 MNHNY, CDR2 SVGAGI (reference sequence). CDR3 DNA: TGTGCCAGCAGTTACTCGAGAGGGGAATTAAACTATGGCTACACCTTC. Translated: CASSYSRGELNYGYTF.

This chain joins TRBV4-3 and TRBJ1-4; 7 bases agree with TRBD1. This CDR3 is 14 amino acids long. Trimming cost V 5 bases and J 8 bases; bases outside gene matches: 8. The V gene's germline CDR1 is LGHNA and CDR2 YSLEER. This CDR3 reads CASSTTGWSEKLFF. In DNA, the CDR3 is TGCGCCAGCAGCACGACAGGGTGGAGCGAAAAACTGTTTTTT.

V and J are TRBV6-5 and TRBJ1-2; D is undetermined. V was trimmed by 8 bases and J by 3 bases, leaving 13 bases between them. Per germline, CDR1 MNHEY and CDR2 SVGAGI. The CDR3 is 13 residues long. The CDR3 reads CASPRGGDYGYTF. For the CDR3, the DNA is TGTGCCAGCCCTAGAGGCGGAGACTATGGCTACACCTTC.

The chain combines TRBV28 with TRBJ1-5; 8 nucleotides match TRBD1. Per germline, CDR1 MDHEN and CDR2 SYDVKM. After removal of 4 bases from V and 5 bases from J, the junction contained 4 bases not matched to a gene. CDR3 length equals 14 residues. For the CDR3, the DNA is TGTGCCAGCAGTTGGGGACAGGCTCATCAGCCCCAGCATTTT. Protein: CASSWGQAHQPQHF.

J is TRBJ2-7 and V is TRBV19; 8 bases line up with TRBD1. V lost 6 bases, J lost 3 bases, and 4 bases stayed unmatched. This CDR3 contains 13 residues. Germline V lookup: CDR1 LNHDA, CDR2 SQIVND (reference sequence). The CDR3 DNA is TGTGCCAGTAGCGGAACAGGGGGCTACGAGCAGTACTTC. Its translation: CASSGTGGYEQYF.

The DNA for the CDR3 is TGTGCCAGCAGTTTAAGTACAGGGCTATACTATGGCTACACCTTC. Its protein is CASSLSTGLYYGYTF. The chain joins TRBV28 to TRBJ1-2; a possible D gene is TRBD1 (6 bases). This CDR3 is 15 amino acids long. The germline CDR1 and CDR2 sequences are MDHEN and SYDVKM. The V end was cut by 2 bases, the J end by 3 bases, with 13 bases between.

The gene calls are TRBV11-2 and TRBJ2-2; D ambiguous. CDR1 and CDR2 (germline): SGHAT, FQNNGV. This CDR3 is 15 amino acids long. V was cut by 1 base and J by 3 bases, with 9 bases left in between. DNA of the CDR3: TGTGCCAGCAGCTTAGGCCAGTACTACACCGGGGAGCTGTTTTTT. Amino acids: CASSLGQYYTGELFF.

The rearrangement links TRBV9 to TRBJ2-7, with D uncertain. CDR1 SGDLS and CDR2 YYNGEE come from the germline V gene. This CDR3 comprises 14 residues. V was cut by 4 bases and J by 5 bases, with 16 bases left in between. The DNA for the CDR3 is TGTGCCAGCAGCCCATACGCCCAACCTCACGAGCAGTACTTC. This codes for CASSPYAQPHEQYF.

The DNA of the CDR3 is TGTGCCAGCAGCACACAACTAACAGGGATGAACGAGCAGTACTTC. Translated: CASSTQLTGMNEQYF. The chain uses TRBV7-3 and TRBJ2-7, with a possible D match to TRBD1 (6 bases). V lost 5 bases and J 5 bases, leaving 19 bases between the germline ends. The CDR3 spans 15 residues. Germline CDR1 is SGHTA and CDR2 is FQGTGA.

The V gene is TRBV4-1, the J gene TRBJ1-4; a possible D gene is TRBD1 (6 bases). The V end was cut by 4 bases, the J end by 3 bases, with 12 bases between. In germline, CDR1 is MGHRA, CDR2 YSYEKL. The CDR3 has 15 residues. The CDR3 sequence: CASSLPGGPNEKLFF. The CDR3 nucleotides read TGCGCCAGCAGCCTACCGGGGGGGCCTAATGAAAAACTGTTTTTT.

This clone was picked up one time. The V and J genes are TRBV19 and TRBJ1-1, with D possibly matching TRBD1 (5 bases). The CDR3 runs to 15 residues. Trimming stripped 3 bases from V and 3 bases from J, with 14 bases between. Germline-derived CDR1 and CDR2 are LNHDA and SQIVND (reference sequence). The CDR3, as DNA: TGTGCCAGTAGTATGGTGGGGACCTGGGACACTGAAGCTTTCTTT. This gives the protein CASSMVGTWDTEAFF.

This clone came up a few times. The rearrangement links TRBV27 to TRBJ1-1, with a tentative D call TRBD1 (5 bases). This CDR3 is built from 14 residues. V lost 5 bases to trimming and J lost 3 bases, with 13 bases between them. CDR1 MNHEY and CDR2 SMNVEV come from the germline V gene (reference sequence). Written as DNA, the CDR3 is TGTGCCAGCAGTCCCCGGGACGGTTACACTGAAGCTTTCTTT. Amino acids: CASSPRDGYTEAFF.

The chain carries TRBV29-1 and TRBJ2-7, with D possibly matching TRBD2 (5 bases). V was shortened by 4 bases and J by 0 bases, with 13 bases between the two germline ends. This CDR3 contains 14 residues. Germline V gene data show CDR1 as SQVTM and CDR2 as ANQGSEA. The CDR3 nucleotides read TGCAGCGTTGGTTTTAGCGCAGGCTCCTACGAGCAGTACTTC. Protein sequence: CSVGFSAGSYEQYF.

The chain recombines TRBV21-1 with TRBJ1-1. TRBV21-1 is noted as a pseudogene. The CDR3 has 15 amino acids. The CDR3 protein is CASSAEGRDRGEAFF. The CDR3, as DNA: TGTGCCAGCAGCGCCGAAGGCAGGGATCGGGGTGAAGCTTTCTTT.

This sequence joins TRBV27 and TRBJ1-5; D is possibly TRBD1 (5 bases). Trimming pared 5 bases from V and 4 bases from J, leaving 12 bases between. This CDR3 is built from 14 residues. The germline CDR1 and CDR2 sequences are MNHEY and SMNVEV (reference sequence). The CDR3 nucleotides read TGTGCCAGCAGTCCCGGGACTCCTAATCAGCCCCAGCATTTT. As protein: CASSPGTPNQPQHF.

This clone was recorded once. The rearrangement links TRBV10-2 to TRBJ2-5; the D gene is possibly TRBD1 (6 bases). Trimming removed 4 bases from V and 2 bases from J, with 11 bases in between. Germline lookup yields CDR1 WSHSY and CDR2 SAAADI. This CDR3 region has 14 residues. The CDR3 loop is CASSGGRGQETQYF. DNA for the CDR3: TGCGCCAGCAGTGGGGGAAGGGGGCAAGAGACCCAGTACTTC.

J is TRBJ1-2 and V is TRBV7-2; possibly TRBD1 for D (6 bases). The CDR3 is 13 residues long. Germline CDR1 SGHTA, CDR2 FQGNSA. Trimming stripped 5 bases from V and 8 bases from J, with 15 bases between. The CDR3 DNA sequence: TGTGCCAGCAGCAGGGGCTTGGGGGCAGGCTACACCTTC. Protein product: CASSRGLGAGYTF.

The V gene is TRBV5-1, the J gene TRBJ2-7; D not certain. CDR3 length: 16 residues. The V end lost 0 bases, the J end lost 2 bases, and 15 bases lay between the germline ends. In germline, CDR1 is SGHRS, CDR2 YFSETQ. Written as DNA, the CDR3 is TGCGCCAGCAGCTTGGCCCTGCAGCACCCGACCTACGAGCAGTACTTC. Protein sequence: CASSLALQHPTYEQYF.

The gene calls are TRBV6-6 and TRBJ2-7; the D gene is possibly TRBD2 (6 bases). The CDR3 runs to 15 residues. V was clipped by 1 base and J by 6 bases, with 16 bases between them. Per germline, CDR1 MNHNY and CDR2 SVGAGI (reference sequence). For the CDR3, the DNA is TGTGCCAGCAGTTACTTGGGGGACTTAAAGGGCGAGCAGTACTTC. Protein: CASSYLGDLKGEQYF.

This chain joins TRBV10-3 and TRBJ1-1; 8 bases line up with TRBD1. This CDR3 comprises 15 residues. V shed 10 bases, J shed 0 bases, and the junction held 10 bases outside the gene matches. From germline, CDR1 is ENHRY and CDR2 SYGVKD. The CDR3 here is CATSTGDAMNTEAFF. CDR3 bases: TGTGCCACATCGACAGGGGACGCCATGAACACTGAAGCTTTCTTT.

This chain connects TRBV6-5 to TRBJ1-1, with no clear D. The CDR3 extends over 13 amino acids. Germline loops: CDR1 MNHEY, CDR2 SVGAGI. The V gene lost 4 bases and the J gene lost 4 bases, with 10 bases spanning the gap. The CDR3 region has the DNA TGTGCCAGCAGTTCGAGGTTGGTCACTGAAGCTTTCTTT. It specifies CASSSRLVTEAFF.

The chain couples TRBV4-3 to TRBJ1-4, with D uncertain. Germline V CDR1 and CDR2: LGHNA, YSLEER. V was clipped by 5 bases and J by 2 bases, with 21 bases between them. The CDR3 spans 18 residues. The CDR3 DNA reads TGCGCCAGCAGCTACCGTTTTTGGGAGTTAGGGACTAATGAAAAACTGTTTTTT. It translates to CASSYRFWELGTNEKLFF.

In its sample, this clone was seen once. The gene calls are TRBV11-2 and TRBJ1-1, with D maybe TRBD1 (6 bases). Germline CDR1 and CDR2: SGHAT and FQNNGV. The CDR3 consists of 12 residues. V was trimmed by 3 bases and J by 6 bases, leaving 8 bases between them. CDR3 in DNA: TGTGCCAGCAGCTTCTCAGGGGCTGAAGCTTTCTTT. The encoded protein is CASSFSGAEAFF.

The rearrangement links TRBV11-2 to TRBJ1-2; TRBD1 is a possible D gene (5 bases). In germline, CDR1 is SGHAT, CDR2 FQNNGV. CDR3 size: 12 residues. Trimming took 5 bases from V and 2 from J, leaving 6 bases between them. The CDR3 nucleotides are TGTGCCAGCAGCGGGGACAACTATGGCTACACCTTC. As protein: CASSGDNYGYTF.

The chain uses TRBV6-5 and TRBJ2-5, with TRBD1 identical over 7 bases. The assigned J gene may be wrong: the sequence end matches TRBJ2-7 better. The germline V gene has CDR1 MNHEY and CDR2 SVGAGI. CDR3 size: 13 residues. The chain's CDR3 is CASSPGTAYEQYF. CDR3 coding DNA: TGTGCCAGCAGTCCCGGGACAGCCTACGAGCAGTACTTC.

The J gene is TRBJ2-2, the V gene TRBV7-9; the D is unclear. CDR3 length: 13 amino acids. V lost 2 bases, J lost 7 bases, and 8 bases lay in between. Germline V gene data show CDR1 as SEHNR and CDR2 as FQNEAQ (reference sequence). Here the CDR3 DNA reads TGTGCCAGCAGCTTATCGGTAGTCGGGGAGCTGTTTTTT. Protein: CASSLSVVGELFF.

The genes are TRBV29-1 and TRBJ2-1; TRBD2 agrees at 7 bases. CDR3 length equals 15 residues. Germline V gene lookup returns CDR1 SQVTM and CDR2 ANQGSEA. V shed 7 bases, J shed 8 bases, and the junction held 17 bases outside the gene matches. The CDR3 reads CSAVGLGREFDEQFF. The CDR3 bases are TGCAGCGCAGTGGGGCTTGGGCGGGAGTTCGATGAGCAGTTCTTC.

The gene calls are TRBV16 and TRBJ1-4; 11 bases agree with TRBD1. The junction had 1 base not matched to a gene; V was cut back by 0 bases and J by 7 bases. CDR1 is KGHSY, CDR2 FQNENV, per germline. The CDR3 contains 15 residues. CDR3 sequence (DNA): TGTGCCAGCAGCCAATCGGGACAGGGGGGTGAAAAACTGTTTTTT. Translation gives CASSQSGQGGEKLFF.

The rearrangement uses TRBV7-2 and TRBJ2-7; 9 bases align to TRBD1. The CDR3 is 16 amino acids. In germline, CDR1 is SGHTA, CDR2 FQGNSA. V shed 3 bases, J shed 5 bases, and the junction held 11 bases outside the gene matches. The CDR3 is CASSFFPGQGMDEQYF. The CDR3 DNA reads as TGTGCCAGCAGCTTTTTTCCGGGACAGGGCATGGACGAGCAGTACTTC.